This entry lists 16 T cell receptor beta chains sequenced from one sample in a study of multiple sclerosis patients with progressive multifocal leukoencephalopathy. Time point noted: around eleven months of natalizumab therapy. The assay was immunoSEQ multiplex PCR, and TCRdb's table has in-frame clones only and misses some. The sample shows around 25,000 clones, approximately 90% of them seen only once. Source: PBMCs, taken from a patient treated with natalizumab. Source of these receptors: a young man with multiple sclerosis.

The rearrangement joins TRBV7-9 to TRBJ2-2; D not certain. Germline V CDR1 and CDR2: SEHNR, FQNEAQ (reference sequence). Trimming took 1 base from V and 4 from J, leaving 13 bases between them. The CDR3 contains 16 residues. The CDR3 coding sequence is TGTGCCAGCAGCTTAGGATCTGGGTCGGCCACCGGGGAGCTGTTTTTT. Translating gives CASSLGSGSATGELFF.

This clone was picked up a small number of times. The chain is built from TRBV7-9 and TRBJ1-2; no definite D call. Germline V gene lookup returns CDR1 SEHNR and CDR2 FQNEAQ (reference sequence). Trimming left V 0 bases short and J 4 bases short, with 9 bases between. The CDR3 is 14 residues long. Written as DNA, the CDR3 is TGTGCCAGCAGCTTAGCTCGTTCGGCCTATGGCTACACCTTC. As protein: CASSLARSAYGYTF.

The genes are TRBV29-1 and TRBJ2-3; 9 bases agree with TRBD2. The CDR3 spans 14 residues. Trimming removed 4 bases from V and 6 bases from J; junction bases left unmatched: 8. Germline CDR1 is SQVTM and CDR2 is ANQGSEA. This CDR3 is CSVGLAVRVDTQYF. CDR3 nucleotides: TGCAGCGTTGGACTAGCGGTACGAGTGGATACGCAGTATTTT.

This clone was observed a single time. The chain has TRBV13 and TRBJ2-7, with D tentatively TRBD1 or TRBD2 (5 bases each). Germline V gene sequence: CDR1 PRHDT, CDR2 FYEKMQ (reference sequence). V lost 5 bases, J lost 0 bases, and 14 bases lay in between. The CDR3 covers 15 residues. The CDR3 DNA reads as TGTGCCAGCAGCGCCGGGGTCGGACACTCCTACGAGCAGTACTTC. Translated, it gives CASSAGVGHSYEQYF.

The gene calls are TRBV7-2 and TRBJ2-5; 7 nucleotides align to TRBD2. The V segment lost 2 bases and the J segment 2 bases; nucleotides outside the gene matches: 8. The CDR3 spans 16 residues. Per germline, CDR1 SGHTA and CDR2 FQGNSA. CDR3 sequence (DNA): TGTGCCAGCAGCTTATATCTAGCGGCCTCTCAAGAGACCCAGTACTTC. Amino acid sequence: CASSLYLAASQETQYF.

This clone appeared a single time. This chain links TRBV11-1 with TRBJ2-1; D is ambiguous. The V gene lost 0 bases and the J gene lost 5 bases, with 5 bases spanning the gap. The germline CDR1 and CDR2 sequences are SGHAT and FQDESV (reference sequence). The CDR3 is made up of 13 amino acids. The CDR3 region is CASSLARDNEQFF. As DNA, the CDR3 is TGTGCCAGCAGCTTAGCCCGGGACAATGAGCAGTTCTTC.

The chain is built from TRBV5-1 and TRBJ2-3, with D tentatively TRBD1 or TRBD2 (5 bases each). The CDR3 length is 15 residues. Looked up from germline, CDR1 is SGHRS and CDR2 is YFSETQ. The germline V and J ends were trimmed by 3 bases and 2 bases, with 13 bases remaining between them. The CDR3 DNA sequence: TGCGCCAGCAGCTCCCCCACGGGGACCACAGATACGCAGTATTTT. Protein sequence: CASSSPTGTTDTQYF.

A single count supports this clone. V is TRBV6-6 and J is TRBJ1-5; 7 bases map to TRBD1. Per the germline V gene, CDR1 is MNHNY and CDR2 is SVGAGI (reference sequence). The CDR3 consists of 16 residues. Trimming removed 4 bases from V and 5 bases from J; junction bases left unmatched: 11. This CDR3 is CASSLGTAPKDQPQHF. In DNA, the CDR3 is TGTGCCAGCAGTTTGGGGACAGCACCGAAAGATCAGCCCCAGCATTTT.

The CDR3 DNA sequence: TGTGCCAGCAGTCCTCTCTACAGGGAGAACACTGAAGCTTTCTTT. Translated, it gives CASSPLYRENTEAFF. V gene TRBV27 combines with J gene TRBJ1-1; a weak D match, TRBD1 (6 bases). Deletions cut 5 bases from V and 1 base from J, with 14 bases between. The germline gives CDR1 MNHEY, CDR2 SMNVEV (reference sequence). The CDR3 spans 15 residues.

The chain uses TRBV25-1 and TRBJ2-7, with D hard to call. V gave up 3 bases and J gave up 2 bases, with 11 bases separating them. The CDR3 has 14 residues. The germline CDR1 and CDR2 sequences are MGHDK and SYGVNS. As DNA, the CDR3 is TGTGCCAGCAGTGAGAATTGGTCGCCCTACGAGCAGTACGTC. Translation: CASSENWSPYEQYV.

This sequence joins TRBV5-5 and TRBJ2-5, with D maybe TRBD2 (5 bases). Deletions cut 4 bases from V and 5 bases from J, with 15 bases between. From germline, CDR1 is SGHKS and CDR2 YYEKEE (reference sequence). The CDR3 runs 14 residues. CDR3 nucleotide sequence: TGTGCCAGCAGCCATCCGGGAATCCAGGAGACCCAGTACTTC. It is translated as CASSHPGIQETQYF.

The chain joins TRBV18 to TRBJ2-2; D possibly corresponds to TRBD1 (6 bases). Trimming removed 6 bases from V and 4 bases from J, with 18 bases in between. Germline V gives CDR1 KGHSH, CDR2 LQKENI. The CDR3 totals 16 residues. CDR3 sequence: CASSPRQDAFTGELFF. The CDR3 nucleotides read TGTGCCAGCTCTCCCCGACAGGACGCCTTCACCGGGGAGCTGTTTTTT.

The J gene is TRBJ2-3, the V gene TRBV6-4; 9 bases match TRBD1. CDR1 and CDR2 (germline): MRHNA, SNTAGT. This CDR3 spans 17 amino acids. Losses at the gene ends were 2 bases for V and 3 bases for J; bases not matched to a gene: 9. The CDR3 DNA is TGTGCCAGCAGTGACCCGACAGGGGGGGGGACTACAGATACGCAGTATTTT. Amino acids: CASSDPTGGGTTDTQYF.

The chain joins TRBV25-1 to TRBJ2-3; TRBD2 might be the D (6 bases). V lost 10 bases to trimming and J lost 4 bases, with 15 bases between them. The CDR3 covers 13 residues. CDR1 MGHDK and CDR2 SYGVNS come from the germline V gene. In nucleotides, the CDR3 is TGTGCCACCCGGAGGGGAAGGGCAGATACGCAGTATTTT. Encoded protein: CATRRGRADTQYF.

The CDR3, as DNA: TGTGCCACCAGCGGGCGGCTGCTTGGCACGCAGTATTTT. Translated, it gives CATSGRLLGTQYF. V usage is TRBV15 and J usage is TRBJ2-3; D call uncertain. CDR3 length: 13 amino acids. Trimming removed 5 bases at V and 9 bases at J, with 15 bases between. Per germline, CDR1 LNHNV and CDR2 YYDKDF (reference sequence). The complete variable domain, with remaining parts taken from reference TRBV15 and TRBJ2-3, reads DAMVIQNPRYQVTQFGKPVTLSCSQTLNHNVMYWYQQKSSQAPKLLFHYYDKDFNNEADTPDNFQSRRPNTSFCFLDIRSPGLGDTAMYLCATSGRLLGTQYFGPGTRLTVL.

This clone was seen a few times. The chain employs TRBV4-3 and TRBJ2-3; 13 nucleotides align to TRBD2. J was trimmed by 3 bases and V by 0 bases; bases with no gene match: 6. The germline gives CDR1 LGHNA, CDR2 YSLEER. The CDR3 loop spans 18 amino acids. The CDR3 region is CASSQETGLAGETDTQYF. The DNA of the CDR3 is TGCGCCAGCAGCCAAGAAACCGGACTAGCGGGAGAGACAGATACGCAGTATTTT.